This T cell receptor beta chain was identified in a study of neurological immune-mediated disorders. V lost 3 bases and J lost 6, with 16 bases in between. The CDR3 spans 15 residues. Germline CDR1 reads SGHDT; CDR2 reads YYEEEE. This clonotype was detected many times. Each CDR3 protein is one row after TCRdb ran MiXCR on the 5' RACE reads. The sample consists of 35,000 to 40,000 distinct CDR3 sequences, around 6.8% of them appearing once. The chain combines TRBV5-6 with TRBJ2-1, with D hard to call. The sample taken for sequencing was PBMCs. This receptor was taken from a woman in her 40s in good health. CDR3 sequence reads: CASSSRMGSSNEQFF. DNA for the CDR3: TGTGCCAGCAGCTCTAGAATGGGCAGTAGCAATGAGCAGTTCTTC.